This T cell receptor beta chain appears in the sequencing data of a study of blood T cell repertoires in COVID-19. Study-level information: T cells, B-cell-depleted T cells, or PBMCs provided the cDNA or gDNA that served as material.

Trimming removed 2 bases at V and 4 bases at J, with 9 bases between. The CDR3 is 13 amino acids. Germline CDR1 and CDR2: SGDLS and YYNGEE. With respect to this clone: The same CDR3 also results from other DNA sequences found in this sample.

Participants, roughly 18 to 90 years old, spanned under 30 US areas. Participants had their cohort set by participant-reported clinical history. The authors' processing: Reference gene primer amplification yielded estimated nucleated cell counts. This table comes from immunoSEQ multiplex PCR, and its TCRdb copy is limited to in-frame clones, with some not included. V, J and clone size are taken as reported in that table, and D and trimming were inferred from the DNA itself. The sample shows about 210,000 clones, approximately 90% of them seen only once. Material for sequencing was PBMCs or T cells enriched from blood (not recorded which). The receptor's source is a young man with acute COVID-19. The rearrangement links TRBV9 to TRBJ1-1, with D perhaps TRBD1 (5 bases). DNA for the CDR3: TGTGCCAGCAGCGTGGGGGGGAGCACTGAAGCTTTCTTT. It encodes CASSVGGSTEAFF.